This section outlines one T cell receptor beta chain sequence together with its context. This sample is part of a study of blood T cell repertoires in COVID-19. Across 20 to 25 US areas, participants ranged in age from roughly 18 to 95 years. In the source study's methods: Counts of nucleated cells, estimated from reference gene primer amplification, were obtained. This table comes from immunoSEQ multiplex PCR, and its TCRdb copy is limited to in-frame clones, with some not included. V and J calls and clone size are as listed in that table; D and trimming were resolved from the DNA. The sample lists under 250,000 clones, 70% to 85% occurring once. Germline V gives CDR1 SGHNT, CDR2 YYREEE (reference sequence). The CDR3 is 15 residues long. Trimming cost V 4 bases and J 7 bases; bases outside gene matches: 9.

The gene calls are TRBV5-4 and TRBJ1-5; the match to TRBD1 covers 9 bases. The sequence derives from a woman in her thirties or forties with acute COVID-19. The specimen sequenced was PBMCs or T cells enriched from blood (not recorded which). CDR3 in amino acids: CASSQDRGDGQPQHF. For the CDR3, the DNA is TGTGCCAGCAGCCAGGACAGGGGTGATGGCCAGCCCCAGCATTTT.